A selection of T cell receptor beta chains follows, all from one sample in a study of blood T cell repertoires in COVID-19. Measured with immunoSEQ multiplex PCR; TCRdb has only the in-frame clones, and not every one. Of fewer than 150,000 clones listed, roughly 70% are singletons. The specimen was peripheral blood. The origin of the receptors is a human donor with acute or convalescent COVID-19. The donor label of this sample is uncertain. The CDR3 runs from the conserved cysteine through the conserved F or W. Each record gives: D gene, V gene, clone size, J gene, CDR3 protein, CDR3 DNA. The D gene is left open where the match is weak. Size tells how often a clone was seen (once, few, many) or the class of an expanded clone, and some rows leave it out.

TRBD2	TRBV7-6	NA	TRBJ2-5	CASSWLGLAGRETQYF	TGTGCCAGCAGCTGGTTGGGGCTAGCGGGGCGAGAGACCCAGTACTTC
NA	TRBV6-5	NA	TRBJ1-1	CASSYIRSGSNEAFF	TGTGCCAGCAGTTATATACGATCAGGGTCTAATGAAGCTTTCTTT
NA	TRBV28	few	TRBJ1-2	CASSLSGGRGYTF	TGTGCCAGCAGTTTATCGGGGGGGCGCGGCTACACCTTC
TRBD1	TRBV19	NA	TRBJ1-5	CASSIDGTAGQPQHF	TGTGCCAGTAGTATAGATGGGACAGCTGGGCAGCCCCAGCATTTT
TRBD1	TRBV27	NA	TRBJ1-1	CASSPPPEGGEVDTEAFF	TGTGCCAGCAGTCCCCCCCCAGAAGGGGGCGAAGTGGACACTGAAGCTTTCTTT
NA	TRBV28	once	TRBJ2-3	CASSLGGGADTQYF	TGTGCCAGCAGTTTAGGGGGGGGCGCAGATACGCAGTATTTT
NA	TRBV6-5	once	TRBJ2-7	CASTVQGSSYEQYF	TGTGCCAGCACCGTCCAGGGGAGCTCCTACGAGCAGTACTTC
NA	TRBV5-8	NA	TRBJ1-2	CASSLRAVYGYTF	TGTGCCAGCAGCCTCAGGGCCGTCTATGGCTACACCTTC
TRBD1	TRBV2	once	TRBJ1-6	CASSKGQALNSPLHF	TGTGCCAGCAGCAAAGGACAGGCTCTCAATTCACCCCTCCACTTT
NA	TRBV6-6	NA	TRBJ1-5	CASSYSSSAGHF	TGTGCCAGCAGTTACTCGTCAAGCGCCGGACATTTT
NA	TRBV19	NA	TRBJ1-5	CASRSIVGGVPNQPQHF	TGTGCCAGTAGAAGTATAGTGGGAGGGGTGCCTAATCAGCCCCAGCATTTT
TRBD1	TRBV14	NA	TRBJ1-1	CASSSMTGWNTEAFF	TGTGCCAGCAGCTCTATGACAGGGTGGAACACTGAAGCTTTCTTT
TRBD2	TRBV19	few	TRBJ2-1	CASSIAGGPYEQFF	TGTGCCAGTAGTATAGCGGGGGGGCCCTATGAGCAGTTCTTC
NA	TRBV5-8	NA	TRBJ1-2	CASSLSGNYGYTF	TGTGCCAGCAGCTTGTCAGGAAACTATGGCTACACCTTC
TRBD2	TRBV27	NA	TRBJ2-5	CASSFVAGTRETQYF	TGTGCCAGCAGTTTTGTTGCGGGGACTAGAGAGACCCAGTACTTC
TRBD2	TRBV9	many	TRBJ2-1	CASSVSGLAGTNEQFF	TGTGCCAGCAGCGTATCGGGCCTAGCGGGGACCAATGAGCAGTTCTTC
TRBD2	TRBV7-3	NA	TRBJ2-3	CASSLSGRADTQYF	TGTGCCAGCAGCTTAAGTGGGAGGGCAGATACGCAGTATTTT
NA	TRBV11-3	NA	TRBJ2-5	CASSFSTGETQYF	TGTGCCAGCAGCTTCTCCACAGGGGAGACCCAGTACTTC
NA	TRBV9	NA	TRBJ2-5	CASSASTSAQETQYF	TGTGCCAGCAGCGCTTCTACTTCCGCCCAAGAGACCCAGTACTTC
TRBD1	TRBV7-8	NA	TRBJ2-3	CASSAHRGTGTFTDTQYF	TGTGCCAGCAGCGCCCACCGCGGGACAGGGACCTTCACAGATACGCAGTATTTT
TRBD1	TRBV5-1	NA	TRBJ2-3	CASSGGQGSIHTDTQYF	TGCGCCAGCAGCGGGGGACAGGGGTCGATCCACACAGATACGCAGTATTTT
NA	TRBV6-5	once	TRBJ1-2	CASSYSHGIYGYTF	TGTGCCAGCAGTTACTCGCACGGGATCTATGGCTACACCTTC
NA	TRBV28	once	TRBJ1-5	CASILGGGQPQHF	TGTGCCAGCATCCTGGGAGGGGGTCAGCCCCAGCATTTT
TRBD1	TRBV18	NA	TRBJ1-1	CASSPSGQGMNTEAFF	TGTGCCAGCTCACCCTCGGGACAGGGGATGAACACTGAAGCTTTCTTT
NA	TRBV10-1	few	TRBJ2-2	CASSDYPGTGELFF	TGCGCCAGCAGTGATTACCCAGGGACCGGGGAGCTGTTTTTT
NA	TRBV28	NA	TRBJ2-7	CAAWDKGGEQYF	TGTGCCGCCTGGGACAAAGGGGGCGAGCAGTACTTC